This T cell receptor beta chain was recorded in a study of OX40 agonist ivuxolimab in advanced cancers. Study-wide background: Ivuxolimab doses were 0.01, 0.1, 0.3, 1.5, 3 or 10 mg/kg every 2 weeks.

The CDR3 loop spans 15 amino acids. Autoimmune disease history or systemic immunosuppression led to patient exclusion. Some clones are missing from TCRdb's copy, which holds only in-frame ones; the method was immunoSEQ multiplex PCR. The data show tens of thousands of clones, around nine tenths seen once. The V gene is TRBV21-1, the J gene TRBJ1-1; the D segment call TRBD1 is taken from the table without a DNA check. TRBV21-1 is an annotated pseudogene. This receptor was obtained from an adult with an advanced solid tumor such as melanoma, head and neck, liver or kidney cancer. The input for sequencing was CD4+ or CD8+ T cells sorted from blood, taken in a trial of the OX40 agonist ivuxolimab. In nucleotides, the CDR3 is TGTGCCAGCAGGACCGGGACAGGGGGGGCCACTGAAGCTTTCTTT. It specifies CASRTGTGGATEAFF.